A single sample is the source of the 9 T cell receptor beta chains below, sequenced in a study of T-cell memory formation after mild COVID-19. TCRdb analysed the 5' RACE reads with MiXCR anew, one entry per CDR3 protein. The sample shows a few hundred thousand distinct CDR3 sequences, roughly 23% of them seen only once. Sample: PBMCs or a T cell subset sorted from them (not recorded which). The receptors stem from an adult woman who had mild COVID-19 (a few samples of this study predate the infection). Cell type and time point are not known.

This clonotype occurred a few times. The V call is TRBV9, the J call TRBJ2-5, with unresolved D. CDR1 and CDR2 (germline): SGDLS, YYNGEE. The ends were cut back, 4 bases at V and 2 bases at J, with 15 bases in the middle. This CDR3 region has 15 residues. This CDR3 is CASSPGRAEQETQYF. The CDR3 nucleotides are TGTGCCAGCAGCCCAGGTCGGGCGGAGCAAGAGACCCAGTACTTC.

The CDR3 DNA is TGTGCCAGCAGCCTGACGCTTACAGGGAGCACAGATACGCAGTATTTT. It codes for CASSLTLTGSTDTQYF. This rearrangement joins TRBV7-2 to TRBJ2-3; D perhaps matches TRBD1 (6 bases). Trimming removed 5 bases at V and 0 bases at J, with 15 bases between. The CDR3 is made up of 16 amino acids. Germline V CDR1 and CDR2: SGHTA, FQGNSA.

This clonotype was picked up many times. This chain uses TRBV4-3 with TRBJ1-5; 10 nucleotides line up with TRBD1. Germline V gives CDR1 LGHNA, CDR2 YSLEER. The J segment lost 5 bases and the V segment lost 3 bases, leaving 1 base of the junction unmatched. The CDR3 loop spans 14 amino acids. The CDR3 nucleotides read TGCGCCAGCAGCCAGGGGACAGGGGATCAGCCCCAGCATTTT. It encodes CASSQGTGDQPQHF.

A remark on this clonotype: Mismatch with germline at one junction end may stem from a read error. The chain links TRBV9 to TRBJ2-3; tentative D call: TRBD2 (6 bases). CDR3 size: 12 residues. CDR1 SGDLS and CDR2 YYNGEE come from the germline V gene. The CDR3 coding sequence is TGTGCCAGCAGCCCAGGGACTGGCGAATTACTGTTT. It yields the protein CASSPGTGELLF.

This clonotype came up a few times. J is TRBJ2-3 and V is TRBV4-1, with D maybe TRBD2 (5 bases). The V end was cut by 4 bases, the J end by 0 bases, with 17 bases between. The CDR3 has 17 residues. Germline lookup yields CDR1 MGHRA and CDR2 YSYEKL. The CDR3 sequence is CASSRVLARPSTDTQYF. The CDR3 nucleotides read TGCGCCAGCAGCCGGGTGCTAGCTCGACCTAGCACAGATACGCAGTATTTT.

V gene TRBV7-2 combines with J gene TRBJ2-3; the D gene is possibly TRBD2 (6 bases). The V gene's germline CDR1 is SGHTA and CDR2 FQGNSA. Trimming cost V 5 bases and J 3 bases, with 15 bases left between them. The CDR3 length is 15 residues. CDR3 amino acids: CASSPGWRGTDTQYF. The CDR3, as DNA: TGTGCCAGCAGCCCCGGGTGGAGGGGAACAGATACGCAGTATTTT.

There are many counts of this clonotype. The V call is TRBV7-3, the J call TRBJ2-5, with 10 nucleotides matching TRBD2. Germline CDR1 SGHTA, CDR2 FQGTGA. The CDR3 has 15 amino acids. V lost 2 bases and J lost 8; bases outside the gene matches: 8. The CDR3 bases are TGTGCCAGCAGCTTAGAGGGGCTAGCGGGAGAAACCCAGTACTTC. As protein: CASSLEGLAGETQYF.

The chain joins TRBV6-5 to TRBJ2-5; 8 bases are shared with TRBD2. Germline V gives CDR1 MNHEY, CDR2 SVGAGI. The ends lost 5 bases at V and 5 bases at J; junction bases unmatched: 10. The CDR3 extends over 15 amino acids. DNA for the CDR3: TGTGCCAGCAGTCTAGGACTAGCCAGGGCGGAGACCCAGTACTTC. The encoded protein is CASSLGLARAETQYF.

V usage is TRBV6-2 or TRBV6-3 and J usage is TRBJ2-1; D not certain. V was trimmed by 7 bases and J by 0 bases, leaving 19 bases between them. The CDR3 extends over 17 amino acids. CDR1 is MNHEY and CDR2 is SVGEGT in the germline V gene. This CDR3 reads CASTQRRSASSYNEQFF. In DNA, the CDR3 is TGTGCCAGCACCCAACGAAGAAGCGCGAGCTCCTACAATGAGCAGTTCTTC.